This TCR beta chain is from a study of regulatory T cells in long-lasting Graves disease (dated by TCRdb to about 2021). At the level of the whole study: Persistent Graves' disease was defined as persistently positive TSH receptor autoantibodies together with antithyroid drug treatment for over 5 years. A total of roughly 35 samples underwent TCR sequencing: around 13 from persistent and roughly 20 from newly diagnosed Graves' disease patients. The study was registered as a clinical trial and conducted in China. Antithyroid drugs had been taken for approximately 9.5 years on average by persistent Graves' disease patients in the clinical cohort. Persistent Graves' disease patients were compared with newly diagnosed Graves' disease patients by peripheral blood TCR sequencing and RNA sequencing.

Turning to this clonotype: Its specific antigen is unknown. The junction departs from the called germline gene at one end, perhaps through a read error.

Overall results and qualifications from the work: Sequencing and analysis were limited to the TCR beta chain. The study examined only peripheral blood because the primary lesion, thyroid tissue, could not be accessed. The small sample size was acknowledged by the authors as a limitation that may reduce accuracy. Lower TCR Shannon entropy and fewer highly expanded clones were observed in persistent Graves' disease patients than in newly diagnosed patients, which suggested clonal expansion. Patients with persistent disease shared more public clonotypes (about 2,900) than newly diagnosed patients did (nearly 1,000).

Library preparation was by multiplex PCR. Sequencing used an Illumina HiSeq 4000. CDR3 regions were amplified by Arm-PCR with iRepertoire HTBI primers to construct TCR beta libraries. Before sequencing, the PCR products underwent gel purification. Per the source publication's procedure: Across samples, some 62 TRBV and 12 to 15 TRBJ segments were identified and used for gene usage analysis of CDR3 amino acid clonotypes. COPE and FqMerger were used to merge the filtered high-quality paired reads into contigs. BLAST was used to align contigs to the IMGT TRBV, TRBD and TRBJ reference genes, and CDR3 was defined following IMGT. Any clonotype with a frequency above 0.1% was classified as a highly expanded clone. Shannon entropy was used to measure repertoire diversity, and the Gini coefficient was used to measure V-J evenness. Public clonotypes were defined as clonotypes shared by more than one individual. Using fastp trimming at Q25 and MiXCR clonotype assembly, TCRdb reanalyzed the public sequencing data and kept in-frame beta chains. Each entry merges the rows of one CDR3 protein and shows their most common DNA and genes. The V and J calls come from TCRdb's annotation, not from the publication. For this sample there are 600,000 to 850,000 distinct CDR3 sequences; approximately 29% appear just once. The ten largest clones add up to about 42% of the sample.

The sample's time point label, in plain terms: persistent/refractory GD, antithyroid drugs over 5 years with positive TRAb. For both TCR sequencing and RNA sequencing, RNA was extracted from PBMCs in TRIzol. Graves' disease was diagnosed according to American Thyroid Association guidelines. Recruitment of patients was carried out at an endocrinology department in Xi'an, China. Each patient gave about 10 milliliters of peripheral blood, collected in an EDTA anticoagulant tube. PBMCs were isolated by Ficoll Paque Plus density gradient separation without further T cell sorting. An Agilent 2100 Bioanalyzer and agarose gel were used to check RNA quality, while a NanoDrop 2000 measured RNA concentration. This TCR was sampled from a female donor with Graves disease. The specimen was peripheral blood mononuclear cells (PBMCs), collected when the disease was refractory, from a patient treated with antithyroid drugs.

The DNA reads as follows: TGTGCCTGGAGTGACGGCGCCTCCTACGGGCAGTACTTC. It specifies CAWSDGASYGQYF. Recombination connected TRBV30 to TRBJ2-7, with an unclear D gene assignment. CDR1 and CDR2 are read off the germline V gene (reference sequence) as GTSNPN and SVGIG. The CDR3 sequence holds 13 residues, the cysteine and phenylalanine included. Only CDR3 DNA remains: 39 bases, in frame from the first base.